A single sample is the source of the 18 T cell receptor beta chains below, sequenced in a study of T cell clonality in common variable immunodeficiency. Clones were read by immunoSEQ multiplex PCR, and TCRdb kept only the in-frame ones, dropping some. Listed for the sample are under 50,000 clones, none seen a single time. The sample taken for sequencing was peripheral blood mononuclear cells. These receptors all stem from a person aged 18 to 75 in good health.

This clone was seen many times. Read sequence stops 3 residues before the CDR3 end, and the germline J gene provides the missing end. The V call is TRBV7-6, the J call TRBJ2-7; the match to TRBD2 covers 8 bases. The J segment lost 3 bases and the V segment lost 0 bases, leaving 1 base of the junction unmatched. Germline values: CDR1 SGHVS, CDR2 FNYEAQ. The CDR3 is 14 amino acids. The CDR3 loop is CASSLALAGYEQYF. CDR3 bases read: TGTGCCAGCAGCTTAGCGCTAGCGGGCTACGAG.

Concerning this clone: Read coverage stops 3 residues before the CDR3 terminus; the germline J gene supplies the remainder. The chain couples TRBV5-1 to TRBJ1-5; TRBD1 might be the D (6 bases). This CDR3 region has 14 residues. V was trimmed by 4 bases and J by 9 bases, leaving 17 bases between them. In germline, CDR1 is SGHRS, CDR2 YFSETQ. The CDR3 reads CASSPGQLNGPQHF. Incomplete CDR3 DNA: TGCGCCAGCAGCCCAGGACAGTTAAACGGGCCC.

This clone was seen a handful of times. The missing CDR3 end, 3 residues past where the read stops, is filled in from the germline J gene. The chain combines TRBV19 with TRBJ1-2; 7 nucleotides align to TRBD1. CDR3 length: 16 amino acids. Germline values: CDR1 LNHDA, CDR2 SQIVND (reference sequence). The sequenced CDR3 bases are TGTGCCAGTAAGGGAGGGGGCTGGTCAGAGGTCAATGAC. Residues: CASKGGGWSEVND. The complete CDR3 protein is CASKGGGWSEVNDYTF.

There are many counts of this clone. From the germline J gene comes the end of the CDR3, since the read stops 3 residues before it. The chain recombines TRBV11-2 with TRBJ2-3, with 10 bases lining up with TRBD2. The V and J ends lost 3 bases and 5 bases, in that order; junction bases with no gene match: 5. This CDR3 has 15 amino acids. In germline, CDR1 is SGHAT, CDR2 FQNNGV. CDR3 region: CASSLTSGFRDTQYF. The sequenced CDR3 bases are TGTGCCAGCAGCTTGACTAGCGGGTTTAGAGATACG.

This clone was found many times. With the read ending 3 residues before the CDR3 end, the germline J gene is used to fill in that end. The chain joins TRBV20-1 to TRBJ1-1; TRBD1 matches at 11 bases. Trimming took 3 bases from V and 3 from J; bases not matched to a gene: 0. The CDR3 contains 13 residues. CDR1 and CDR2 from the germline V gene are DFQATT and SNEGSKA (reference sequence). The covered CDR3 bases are TGCAGTGCTAGGGGACAGGGGGACACTGAA. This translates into CSARGQGDTE. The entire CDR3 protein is CSARGQGDTEAFF.

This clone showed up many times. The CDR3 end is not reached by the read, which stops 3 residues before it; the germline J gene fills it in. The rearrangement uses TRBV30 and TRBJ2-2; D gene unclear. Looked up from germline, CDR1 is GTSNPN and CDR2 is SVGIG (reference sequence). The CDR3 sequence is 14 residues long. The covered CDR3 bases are TGTGCCTGGAGTGCGGCAGCAACTAATGAAAAG. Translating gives CAWSAAATNEK. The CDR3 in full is CAWSAAATNEKLFF.

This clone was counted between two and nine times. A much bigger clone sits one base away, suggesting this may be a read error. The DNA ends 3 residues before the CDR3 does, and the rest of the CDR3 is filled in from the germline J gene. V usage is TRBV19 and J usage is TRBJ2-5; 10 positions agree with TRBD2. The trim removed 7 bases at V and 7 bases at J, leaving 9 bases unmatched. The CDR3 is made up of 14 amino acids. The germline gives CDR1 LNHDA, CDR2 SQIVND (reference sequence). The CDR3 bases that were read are TGTGCCAGTAAACCCACTAGCGGGGAGGGGACC. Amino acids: CASKPTSGEGT. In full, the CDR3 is CASKPTSGEGTQYF.

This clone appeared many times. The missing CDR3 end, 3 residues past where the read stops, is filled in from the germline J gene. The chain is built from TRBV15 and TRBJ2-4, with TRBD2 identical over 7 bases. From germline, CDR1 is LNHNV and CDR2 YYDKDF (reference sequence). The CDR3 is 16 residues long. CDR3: CATSRERGTHTNVQYF. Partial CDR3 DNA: TGTGCCACCAGCAGAGAGCGGGGGACGCACACGAACGTT.

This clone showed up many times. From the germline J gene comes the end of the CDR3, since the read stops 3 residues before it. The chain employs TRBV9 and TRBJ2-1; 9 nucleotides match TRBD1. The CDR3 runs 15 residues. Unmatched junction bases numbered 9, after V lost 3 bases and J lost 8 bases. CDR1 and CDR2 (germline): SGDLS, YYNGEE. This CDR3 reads CASSARTGALHEQFF. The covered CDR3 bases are TGTGCCAGCAGCGCCAGGACAGGGGCCCTACATGAG. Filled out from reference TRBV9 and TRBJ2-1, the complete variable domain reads DSGVTQTPKHLITATGQRVTLRCSPRSGDLSVYWYQQSLDQGLQFLIQYYNGEERAKGNILERFSAQQFPDLHSELNLSSLELGDSALYFCASSARTGALHEQFFGPGTRLTVL.

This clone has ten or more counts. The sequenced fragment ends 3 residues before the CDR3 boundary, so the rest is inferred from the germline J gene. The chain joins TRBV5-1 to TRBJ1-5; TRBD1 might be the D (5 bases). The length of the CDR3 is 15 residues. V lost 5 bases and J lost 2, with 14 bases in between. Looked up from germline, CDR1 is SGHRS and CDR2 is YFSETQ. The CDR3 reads CASSTGGVGNQPQHF. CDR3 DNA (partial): TGCGCCAGCAGTACCGGGGGAGTTGGCAATCAGCCC.

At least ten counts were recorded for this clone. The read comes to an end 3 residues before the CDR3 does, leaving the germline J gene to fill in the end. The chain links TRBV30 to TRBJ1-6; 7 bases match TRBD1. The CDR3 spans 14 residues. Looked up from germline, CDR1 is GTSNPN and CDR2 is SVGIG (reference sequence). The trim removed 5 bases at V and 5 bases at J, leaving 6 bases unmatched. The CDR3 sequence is CAWAAGTDNSPLHF. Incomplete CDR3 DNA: TGTGCCTGGGCCGCCGGGACAGATAATTCACCC. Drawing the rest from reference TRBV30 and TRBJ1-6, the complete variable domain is SQTIHQWPATLVQPVGSPLSLECTVEGTSNPNLYWYRQAAGRGLQLLFYSVGIGQISSEVPQNLSASRPQDRQFILSSKKLLLSDSGFYLCAWAAGTDNSPLHFGNGTRLTVT.

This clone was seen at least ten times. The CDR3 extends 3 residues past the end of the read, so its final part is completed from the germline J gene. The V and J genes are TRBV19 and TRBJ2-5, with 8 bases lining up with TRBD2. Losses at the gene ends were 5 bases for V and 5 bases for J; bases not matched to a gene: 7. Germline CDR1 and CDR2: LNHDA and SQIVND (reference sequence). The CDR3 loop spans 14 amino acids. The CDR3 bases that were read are TGTGCCAGTAGTCCGGGGGGGCCTCGGGAGACC. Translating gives CASSPGGPRET. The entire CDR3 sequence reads CASSPGGPRETQYF.

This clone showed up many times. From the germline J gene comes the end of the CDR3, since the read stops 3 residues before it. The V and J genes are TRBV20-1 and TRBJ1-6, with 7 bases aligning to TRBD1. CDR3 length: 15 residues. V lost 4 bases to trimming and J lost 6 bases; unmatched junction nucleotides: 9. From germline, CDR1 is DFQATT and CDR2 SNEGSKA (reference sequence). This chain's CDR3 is CSATPTGWGNSPLHF. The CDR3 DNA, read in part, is TGCAGTGCTACACCGACAGGGTGGGGTAATTCACCC.

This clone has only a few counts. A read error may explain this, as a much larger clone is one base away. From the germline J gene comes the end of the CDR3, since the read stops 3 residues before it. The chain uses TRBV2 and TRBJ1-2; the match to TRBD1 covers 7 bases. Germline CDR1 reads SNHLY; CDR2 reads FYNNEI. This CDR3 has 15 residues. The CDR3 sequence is CVSMGKTGRHYGYTF. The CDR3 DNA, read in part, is TGTGTCAGCATGGGCAAGACAGGGCGACACTATGGC.

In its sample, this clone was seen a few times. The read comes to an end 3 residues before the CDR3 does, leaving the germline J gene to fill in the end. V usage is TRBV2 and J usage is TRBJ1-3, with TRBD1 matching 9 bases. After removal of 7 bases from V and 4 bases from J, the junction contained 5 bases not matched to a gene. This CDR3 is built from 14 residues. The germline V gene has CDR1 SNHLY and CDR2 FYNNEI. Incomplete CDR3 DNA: TGTGCCAGCAAAACAGGGGGCCCAGGAAACACC. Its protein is CASKTGGPGNT. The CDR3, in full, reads CASKTGGPGNTIYF.

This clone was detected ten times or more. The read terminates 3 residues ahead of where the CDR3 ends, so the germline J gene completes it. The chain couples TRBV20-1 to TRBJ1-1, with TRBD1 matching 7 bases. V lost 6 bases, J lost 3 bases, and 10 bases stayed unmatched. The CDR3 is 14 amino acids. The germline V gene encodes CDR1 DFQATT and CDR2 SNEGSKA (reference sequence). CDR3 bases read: TGCAGTGCGAGCGACCCACAGGGGCACACTGAA. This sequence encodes CSASDPQGHTE. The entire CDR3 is CSASDPQGHTEAFF.

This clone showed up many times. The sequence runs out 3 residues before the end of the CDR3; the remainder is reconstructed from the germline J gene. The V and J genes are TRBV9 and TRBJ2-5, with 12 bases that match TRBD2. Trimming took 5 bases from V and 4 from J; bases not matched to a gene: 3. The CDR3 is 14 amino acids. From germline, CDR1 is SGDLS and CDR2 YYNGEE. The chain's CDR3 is CASSSTSGGETQYF. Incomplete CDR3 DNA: TGTGCCAGCAGTTCGACTAGCGGGGGAGAGACC.

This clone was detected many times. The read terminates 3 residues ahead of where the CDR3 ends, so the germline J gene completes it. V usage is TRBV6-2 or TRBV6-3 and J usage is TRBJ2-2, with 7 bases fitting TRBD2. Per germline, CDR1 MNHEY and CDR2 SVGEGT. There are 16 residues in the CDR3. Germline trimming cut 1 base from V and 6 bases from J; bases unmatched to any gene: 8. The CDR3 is CASSYWRGSGSGELFF. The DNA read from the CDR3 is TGTGCCAGCAGTTACTGGCGGGGGTCCGGGTCCGGGGAG.